Detailed here is one T cell receptor (beta chain). The CDR3 spans 15 residues. The ends were cut back, 3 bases at V and 4 bases at J, with 16 bases in the middle. Germline assignment: CDR1 LNHDA and CDR2 SQIVND (reference sequence). The data were produced by immunoSEQ multiplex PCR, yet TCRdb's version contains in-frame clones alone and is incomplete. This table has some 130,000 clones, about 86% appearing once. This record comes from a study of blood T cell repertoires in COVID-19. Study at large: PBMCs, B-cell-depleted T cells, or T cells provided the cDNA or gDNA that made up the material.

Those enrolled, adults aged about 18 to 89 years, came from around 24 US areas. Clinical history reported by participants formed the basis on which cohorts were assigned. This chain links TRBV19 with TRBJ2-7; tentative D call: TRBD1 (5 bases). This receptor was identified in a man aged 40-50 years with acute COVID-19. The sample taken for sequencing was PBMCs or T cells enriched from blood (not recorded which). The CDR3 region has the DNA TGTGCCAGTAGTATCGGTGACAGACAAAATTACGAGCAGTACTTC. Protein: CASSIGDRQNYEQYF.